This is a list of T cell receptor beta chains from one sample in a study of technical replicates of blood from a few donors. Produced via immunoSEQ multiplex PCR; TCRdb's table is partial and in-frame only. The sample has tens of thousands of clones; about 90% are singletons. Input material: T cells isolated from PBMCs. The receptors originated from a human donor in good health. CDR3s include the opening cysteine and the closing phenylalanine or tryptophan. A D gene is named only where the DNA matches it firmly. Size is omitted from some rows. Given values are once, few, many or a class for expanded clones.

cdr3_nt: TGTGCCAGCTCATCCCCTTGGACAGGACGAGAGACCCAGTACTTC; cdr3_aa: CASSSPWTGRETQYF; j_call: TRBJ2-5; d_call: TRBD1; clone_size: -; v_call: TRBV18
cdr3_nt: TGTGCCAGCAGTGAATTTAGCGGGAGAGGGGTTGATCCCGGGGAGCTGTTTTTT; cdr3_aa: CASSEFSGRGVDPGELFF; j_call: TRBJ2-2; d_call: TRBD2; clone_size: -; v_call: TRBV25-1
cdr3_nt: TGTGCCAGCAGCGATCGCCGCGGCAATCAGCCCCAGCATTTT; cdr3_aa: CASSDRRGNQPQHF; j_call: TRBJ1-5; d_call: -; clone_size: -; v_call: TRBV6-6
cdr3_nt: TGTGCCTGGAGTGCCGGAGCGGGGGGCCCGACACGGGAGCAGTTCTTC; cdr3_aa: CAWSAGAGGPTREQFF; j_call: TRBJ2-1; d_call: TRBD2; clone_size: once; v_call: TRBV30
cdr3_nt: TGTGCCAGCAGTGAAGACGGGGCAGATACGCAGTATTTT; cdr3_aa: CASSEDGADTQYF; j_call: TRBJ2-3; d_call: -; clone_size: -; v_call: TRBV25-1
cdr3_nt: TGCGCCAGCAGCCACTATGAAGGGCCCCGGGACAGTCAGTTACGCGAGCAGTACTTC; cdr3_aa: CASSHYEGPRDSQLREQYF; j_call: TRBJ2-7; d_call: TRBD1; clone_size: -; v_call: TRBV4-1
cdr3_nt: TGCGCCAGCAGCGGACACCCTTTGAACGCTGAAGCTTTCTTT; cdr3_aa: CASSGHPLNAEAFF; j_call: TRBJ1-1; d_call: -; clone_size: once; v_call: TRBV4-1
cdr3_nt: TGCGCCAGCAGCTTGGAGGCAGGGGGAGCTTGGGCCCAGTACTTC; cdr3_aa: CASSLEAGGAWAQYF; j_call: TRBJ2-5; d_call: TRBD1; clone_size: -; v_call: TRBV5-1
cdr3_nt: TGTGCCAGCAGCTTGGTGTTCGAGGGTGATACGCAGTATTTT; cdr3_aa: CASSLVFEGDTQYF; j_call: TRBJ2-3; d_call: -; clone_size: -; v_call: TRBV5-4
cdr3_nt: TGTGCCAGCAGTGAAGCTCTGGGGGCGGATGGCTACACCTTC; cdr3_aa: CASSEALGADGYTF; j_call: TRBJ1-2; d_call: -; clone_size: once; v_call: TRBV6-1
cdr3_nt: TGTGCCAGCAGACGACAGAATTCACCCCTCCACTTT; cdr3_aa: CASRRQNSPLHF; j_call: TRBJ1-6; d_call: -; clone_size: once; v_call: TRBV6-5
cdr3_nt: TGTGCCAGCAGACTTACTAGCGGGGTACGCAATGAGCAGTTCTTC; cdr3_aa: CASRLTSGVRNEQFF; j_call: TRBJ2-1; d_call: TRBD2; clone_size: -; v_call: TRBV7-6
cdr3_nt: TGTGCCAGCTCACCAAGCTTTCCGCGACAAAGCACAGATACGCAGTATTTT; cdr3_aa: CASSPSFPRQSTDTQYF; j_call: TRBJ2-3; d_call: -; clone_size: -; v_call: TRBV18
cdr3_nt: TGCGCCAGCAGCTTGTCTCAGGGGCGCGGTAACGGGGAGCTGTTTTTT; cdr3_aa: CASSLSQGRGNGELFF; j_call: TRBJ2-2; d_call: -; clone_size: few; v_call: TRBV5-1
cdr3_nt: TGCACCAGCAGCCCCCATAGCGGGGGGAGATACAATGAGCAGTTCTTC; cdr3_aa: CTSSPHSGGRYNEQFF; j_call: TRBJ2-1; d_call: -; clone_size: once; v_call: TRBV1
cdr3_nt: TGTGCCAGCAGTTCAGGGAATGAAAAACTGTTTTTT; cdr3_aa: CASSSGNEKLFF; j_call: TRBJ1-4; d_call: -; clone_size: -; v_call: TRBV28
cdr3_nt: TGTGCCAGCAGTGAATTCTCCGTCTACGAGCAGTACTTC; cdr3_aa: CASSEFSVYEQYF; j_call: TRBJ2-7; d_call: -; clone_size: -; v_call: TRBV25-1
cdr3_nt: TGCGCCAGCAGCGAATACCCGGGACTGCAAGAGACCCAGTACTTC; cdr3_aa: CASSEYPGLQETQYF; j_call: TRBJ2-5; d_call: -; clone_size: -; v_call: TRBV4-1
cdr3_nt: TGTGCCAGCTTGGGGGGAAACACTGAAGCTTTCTTT; cdr3_aa: CASLGGNTEAFF; j_call: TRBJ1-1; d_call: -; clone_size: -; v_call: TRBV2
cdr3_nt: TGTGCCAGCAGCTTAGAACGAGGCCAAGAGACCCAGTACTTC; cdr3_aa: CASSLERGQETQYF; j_call: TRBJ2-5; d_call: -; clone_size: -; v_call: TRBV7-7
cdr3_nt: TGTGCCAGCAGCGTAGGGGTGGACAGGGCCTATGGCTACACCTTC; cdr3_aa: CASSVGVDRAYGYTF; j_call: TRBJ1-2; d_call: TRBD1; clone_size: -; v_call: TRBV9
cdr3_nt: TGTGCCAGCTTGGGGGGGGATGGCTACACCTTC; cdr3_aa: CASLGGDGYTF; j_call: TRBJ1-2; d_call: -; clone_size: -; v_call: TRBV27
cdr3_nt: TGTGCCAGCAGCTTAGACGGGACTAGGAATAATACGCAGTATTTT; cdr3_aa: CASSLDGTRNNTQYF; j_call: TRBJ2-3; d_call: TRBD2; clone_size: -; v_call: TRBV11-3
cdr3_nt: TGTGCCAGCAGCTTCTGGACAGCTCAAGAGACCCAGTACTTC; cdr3_aa: CASSFWTAQETQYF; j_call: TRBJ2-5; d_call: -; clone_size: once; v_call: TRBV11-2
cdr3_nt: TGTGCCAGCAGTGGACAGGAGGGAGACCGTAACTATGGCTACACCTTC; cdr3_aa: CASSGQEGDRNYGYTF; j_call: TRBJ1-2; d_call: TRBD1; clone_size: -; v_call: TRBV27
cdr3_nt: TGTGCCAGCTCAGCAAAACGTGGAGACACCGGGGAGCTGTTTTTT; cdr3_aa: CASSAKRGDTGELFF; j_call: TRBJ2-2; d_call: -; clone_size: -; v_call: TRBV18
cdr3_nt: TGTGCCAGCAGCCAGGGGTATGGAAACACCATATATTTT; cdr3_aa: CASSQGYGNTIYF; j_call: TRBJ1-3; d_call: -; clone_size: -; v_call: TRBV9
cdr3_nt: TGTGCCAGCAGCGTGGGACAGGGGACCTTCAATGAGCAGTTCTTC; cdr3_aa: CASSVGQGTFNEQFF; j_call: TRBJ2-1; d_call: TRBD1; clone_size: -; v_call: TRBV9
cdr3_nt: TGTGCCAGCAGCCCGGAGACGGGTAACACTGAAGCTTTCTTT; cdr3_aa: CASSPETGNTEAFF; j_call: TRBJ1-1; d_call: -; clone_size: few; v_call: TRBV5-4
cdr3_nt: TGCAGCGTTGGTGGGACAGGTGATCAGCCCCAGCATTTT; cdr3_aa: CSVGGTGDQPQHF; j_call: TRBJ1-5; d_call: TRBD1; clone_size: -; v_call: TRBV29-1
cdr3_nt: TGTGCCAGCAGAACAATACAGGGGGCGTCTTTCGAAGCTTTCTTT; cdr3_aa: CASRTIQGASFEAFF; j_call: TRBJ1-1; d_call: TRBD1; clone_size: -; v_call: TRBV27
cdr3_nt: TGTGCCAGCAGTTTAACTTGGACAGCAAATCAGCCCCAGCATTTT; cdr3_aa: CASSLTWTANQPQHF; j_call: TRBJ1-5; d_call: -; clone_size: -; v_call: TRBV6-5
cdr3_nt: TGTGCCTGGAGTACAGGGGATACCTACGAGCAGTACTTC; cdr3_aa: CAWSTGDTYEQYF; j_call: TRBJ2-7; d_call: TRBD1; clone_size: -; v_call: TRBV30
cdr3_nt: TGTGCCAGCAGTTCCTGGGGACAGGGGAACTATGGCTACACCTTC; cdr3_aa: CASSSWGQGNYGYTF; j_call: TRBJ1-2; d_call: TRBD1; clone_size: -; v_call: TRBV6-5
cdr3_nt: TGTGCCAGCAGCTTACGAGGGGGGACAGGGGGCGAGAATTTCAATGAGCAGTTCTTC; cdr3_aa: CASSLRGGTGGENFNEQFF; j_call: TRBJ2-1; d_call: TRBD1; clone_size: once; v_call: TRBV7-6
cdr3_nt: TGTGCCAGCAGGGAAAGGGGGGGGAGCACTGAAGCTTTCTTT; cdr3_aa: CASRERGGSTEAFF; j_call: TRBJ1-1; d_call: -; clone_size: -; v_call: TRBV6-5
cdr3_nt: TGTGCCAGCAGTGAATCAGGCGCTGAAGCTTTCTTT; cdr3_aa: CASSESGAEAFF; j_call: TRBJ1-1; d_call: -; clone_size: -; v_call: TRBV2
cdr3_nt: TGCGCCAGCTCAGGTCCGGCGAATGAGCAGTTCTTC; cdr3_aa: CASSGPANEQFF; j_call: TRBJ2-1; d_call: -; clone_size: -; v_call: TRBV10-1
cdr3_nt: TGTGCCAGCAGTGATTTCGCGGGAGGCAACACCGGGGAGCTGTTTTTT; cdr3_aa: CASSDFAGGNTGELFF; j_call: TRBJ2-2; d_call: TRBD2; clone_size: -; v_call: TRBV2
cdr3_nt: TGTGCCAGCAGTGAAACAGACAGGGTTAATGAGCAGTTCTTC; cdr3_aa: CASSETDRVNEQFF; j_call: TRBJ2-1; d_call: TRBD1; clone_size: -; v_call: TRBV6-4
cdr3_nt: TGTGCCAGTAGCTTGCGGGAAGGCTCAGATACGCAGTATTTT; cdr3_aa: CASSLREGSDTQYF; j_call: TRBJ2-3; d_call: -; clone_size: -; v_call: TRBV6-6